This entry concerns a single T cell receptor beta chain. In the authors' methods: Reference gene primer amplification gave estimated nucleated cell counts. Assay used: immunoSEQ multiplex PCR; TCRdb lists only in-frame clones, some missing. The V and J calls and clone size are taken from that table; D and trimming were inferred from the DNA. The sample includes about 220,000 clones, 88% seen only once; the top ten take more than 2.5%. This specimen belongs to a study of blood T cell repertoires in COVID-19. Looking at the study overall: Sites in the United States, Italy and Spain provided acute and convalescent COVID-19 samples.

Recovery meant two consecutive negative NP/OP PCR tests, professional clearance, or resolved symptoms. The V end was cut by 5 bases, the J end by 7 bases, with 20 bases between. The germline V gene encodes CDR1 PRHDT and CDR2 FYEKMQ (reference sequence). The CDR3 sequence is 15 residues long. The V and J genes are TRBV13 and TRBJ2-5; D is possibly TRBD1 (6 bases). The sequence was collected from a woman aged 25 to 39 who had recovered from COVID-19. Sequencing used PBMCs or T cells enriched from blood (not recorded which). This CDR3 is CASSLLKKSGVTQYF. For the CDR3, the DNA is TGTGCCAGCAGCCTGCTTAAGAAGTCAGGGGTGACCCAGTACTTC.